The entry that follows covers one T cell receptor beta chain sequence. The CDR3 has 15 amino acids. Trimming took 8 bases from V and 1 from J, leaving 15 bases between them. Germline CDR1 and CDR2: MGHRA and YSYEKL. These data originate in a study of shared clonotypes between healthy human individuals. Data came from immunoSEQ multiplex PCR; TCRdb stores just in-frame clones and leaves some out. The repertoire holds under 1,100,000 clones, about 80% seen once, with 1.2% to 1.5% in the top ten. V and J are TRBV4-1 and TRBJ1-3; D perhaps matches TRBD1 (5 bases). The sequenced sample consisted of memory CD4+ T cells sorted from blood. Noted subset: CD45RA-negative fraction. The clonotype was recovered from a man aged 18 to 35 in good health. The CDR3 sequence is CASGLGGSSGNTIYF. CDR3 nucleotide sequence: TGCGCCAGCGGGCTTGGGGGGTCGTCTGGAAACACCATATATTTT.